The 22 T cell receptor beta chains below come from one sample, sequenced in a study of T cell changes during pregnancy in multiple sclerosis. Here immunoSEQ multiplex PCR was the method, and the copy in TCRdb shows in-frame clones only, minus some. The sample comprises about 41,000 clones, 90% to 95% of which are singletons, and roughly 8.3% rests with the top ten. The sample was CD8+ T cells from peripheral blood mononuclear cells, taken in the third trimester of pregnancy. The receptor source for this set is a female donor with multiple sclerosis, enrolled in a pregnancy study.

V gene TRBV7-2 combines with J gene TRBJ1-2; D may be TRBD1 (6 bases). The V and J ends lost 1 base and 3 bases respectively, with 15 bases between them. From germline, CDR1 is SGHTA and CDR2 FQGNSA. The CDR3 has 16 amino acids. The CDR3 DNA sequence: TGTGCCAGCAGCTTAGGGAGGACAGCTCTCCACTATGGCTACACCTTC. Translated, it gives CASSLGRTALHYGYTF.

The chain is built from TRBV27 and TRBJ2-7; TRBD2 is a possible D gene (6 bases). V was clipped by 0 bases and J by 5 bases, with 17 bases between them. This CDR3 is built from 16 residues. Germline CDR1 is MNHEY and CDR2 is SMNVEV (reference sequence). The CDR3 loop is CASSLSGVFGSHEQYF. The CDR3 DNA is TGTGCCAGCAGTTTATCGGGGGTTTTCGGGAGCCACGAGCAGTACTTC.

The genes are TRBV29-1 and TRBJ2-1; D gene uncertain. Trimming removed 0 bases at V and 9 bases at J, with 15 bases between. Looked up from germline, CDR1 is SQVTM and CDR2 is ANQGSEA. This CDR3 spans 14 amino acids. The CDR3 DNA reads TGCAGCGTTGAAGATCTCACTCTCCGGGTTGAGCAGTTCTTC. Translation: CSVEDLTLRVEQFF.

The rearrangement uses TRBV7-9 and TRBJ2-7; the D gene is possibly TRBD1 (6 bases). The germline V gene has CDR1 SEHNR and CDR2 FQNEAQ (reference sequence). With 0 bases removed from V and 5 bases from J, the gap between germline ends came to 20 bases. CDR3 size: 17 residues. The chain's CDR3 is CASSLAPPDRGAHEQYF. The CDR3 DNA reads TGTGCCAGCAGCTTAGCCCCCCCGGACAGAGGAGCCCACGAGCAGTACTTC.

This clone was detected once. The V and J genes are TRBV7-9 and TRBJ2-4, with D tentatively TRBD2 (6 bases). V lost 5 bases and J lost 0, with 11 bases in between. Germline V CDR1 and CDR2: SEHNR, FQNEAQ (reference sequence). CDR3 length equals 15 residues. The CDR3 nucleotides read TGTGCCAGCAGCCCGGAGGGAGGAGCCAAAAACATTCAGTACTTC. This translates into CASSPEGGAKNIQYF.

CDR3 in amino acids: CASSYFSGSEGTDRAGGNQPQHF. The DNA of the CDR3 is TGTGCCAGCAGTTACTTCTCCGGTTCTGAAGGGACGGACAGGGCGGGGGGGAATCAGCCCCAGCATTTT. The chain carries TRBV28 and TRBJ1-5; 8 positions agree with TRBD1. The J segment lost 4 bases and the V segment lost 4 bases, leaving 30 bases of the junction unmatched. The CDR3 has 23 residues. Looked up from germline, CDR1 is MDHEN and CDR2 is SYDVKM.

This clone occurred many times. The same CDR3 arises from other DNA sequences in this sample as well. The gene calls are TRBV27 and TRBJ1-5; TRBD1 is a possible D gene (6 bases). The CDR3 spans 14 residues. Trimming took 0 bases from V and 5 from J, leaving 8 bases between them. Germline V gene sequence: CDR1 MNHEY, CDR2 SMNVEV (reference sequence). The CDR3 DNA reads as TGTGCCAGCAGTTTATCGGGGGCACATCAGCCCCAGCATTTT. It encodes CASSLSGAHQPQHF.

The chain carries TRBV7-8 and TRBJ2-7; 8 bases are shared with TRBD1. J was trimmed by 5 bases and V by 1 base; bases with no gene match: 10. Germline CDR1 and CDR2: SGHVS and FQNEAQ. The CDR3 spans 16 residues. CDR3 protein: CASSLGTGSKLDEQYF. The CDR3 DNA is TGTGCCAGCAGCTTAGGGACAGGGAGCAAACTCGACGAGCAGTACTTC.

The V call is TRBV5-4, the J call TRBJ1-1; D gene uncertain. Germline values: CDR1 SGHNT, CDR2 YYREEE (reference sequence). This CDR3 spans 13 amino acids. V lost 6 bases and J 5 bases, leaving 14 bases between the germline ends. This chain's CDR3 is CASTSLGDTEAFF. DNA for the CDR3: TGTGCCAGCACCTCGCTCGGGGATACTGAAGCTTTCTTT.

The chain carries TRBV28 and TRBJ1-1; tentatively, D is TRBD1 (6 bases). The germline V and J ends were trimmed by 6 bases and 0 bases, with 14 bases remaining between them. The CDR3 length is 15 residues. CDR1 and CDR2 (germline): MDHEN, SYDVKM. CDR3 region: CASSYPQGMNTEAFF. The CDR3 nucleotides are TGTGCCAGCAGCTACCCACAGGGAATGAACACTGAAGCTTTCTTT.

The rearrangement links TRBV28 to TRBJ2-6, with D tentatively TRBD1 (6 bases). Germline-derived CDR1 and CDR2 are MDHEN and SYDVKM. This CDR3 contains 15 residues. Trimming pared 3 bases from V and 0 bases from J, leaving 6 bases between. The CDR3 DNA is TGTGCCAGCAGTTTGGACAGCTCTGGGGCCAACGTCCTGACTTTC. As protein: CASSLDSSGANVLTF.

The rearrangement uses TRBV7-6 and TRBJ2-6, with D possibly being TRBD1 (6 bases). This CDR3 spans 20 amino acids. V shed 5 bases and J shed 0 bases, with 23 bases lying between them. Germline lookup yields CDR1 SGHVS and CDR2 FNYEAQ. The CDR3 nucleotides read TGTGCCAGCAGCCGAAATCCGGGACAAATCCCGAGCTCTGGGGCCAACGTCCTGACTTTC. Translating gives CASSRNPGQIPSSGANVLTF.

The rearrangement uses TRBV7-9 and TRBJ2-4, with 8 nucleotides matching TRBD1. After removal of 4 bases from V and 3 bases from J, the junction contained 17 bases not matched to a gene. CDR1 and CDR2 (germline): SEHNR, FQNEAQ (reference sequence). The length of the CDR3 is 19 residues. The CDR3 loop reads CASSSSNIRTGILKNIQYF. For the CDR3, the DNA is TGTGCCAGCAGCTCCTCCAATATACGGACAGGGATACTCAAAAACATTCAGTACTTC. Full variable domain (outside the CDR3, taken from reference TRBV7-9 and TRBJ2-4): DTGVSQNPRHKITKRGQNVTFRCDPISEHNRLYWYRQTLGQGPEFLTYFQNEAQLEKSRLLSDRFSAERPKGSFSTLEIQRTEQGDSAMYLCASSSSNIRTGILKNIQYFGAGTRLSVL.

This chain joins TRBV9 and TRBJ2-1, with 8 bases identical to TRBD2. The ends lost 1 base at V and 4 bases at J; junction bases unmatched: 7. The germline V gene encodes CDR1 SGDLS and CDR2 YYNGEE. The CDR3 is 16 residues long. In DNA, the CDR3 is TGTGCCAGCAGCGTAACAAGCGGGAGAGGGTACAATGAGCAGTTCTTC. Translation: CASSVTSGRGYNEQFF.

The rearrangement joins TRBV7-2 to TRBJ2-7; D remains ambiguous. V lost 1 base and J 3 bases, leaving 4 bases between the germline ends. The CDR3 is 12 amino acids. Germline CDR1 reads SGHTA; CDR2 reads FQGNSA. CDR3 amino acids: CASSLVFYEQYF. CDR3 sequence (DNA): TGTGCCAGCAGCTTAGTATTCTACGAGCAGTACTTC.

Notes on this clone: At one boundary the junction diverges from the germline segment, which might be a read error. V is TRBV7-7 and J is TRBJ2-5, with 8 bases matching TRBD1. Germline V gives CDR1 SSHAT, CDR2 FNYEAQ (reference sequence). The CDR3 spans 16 residues. CDR3 amino acids: CASSPGQGWAGETQYF. Written as DNA, the CDR3 is TGTGCTAGCAGCCCAGGACAGGGATGGGCAGGGGAGACCCAGTACTTC.

In regard to this clone: Other DNA sequences in this sample translate to the same CDR3. The V and J genes are TRBV5-1 and TRBJ2-5; D is ambiguous. The CDR3 covers 12 residues. Trimming removed 2 bases from V and 4 bases from J, with 6 bases in between. Germline V gives CDR1 SGHRS, CDR2 YFSETQ. As DNA, the CDR3 is TGCGCCAGCAGCTTAGCCGGAGAGACCCAGTACTTC. It translates to CASSLAGETQYF.

V is TRBV28 and J is TRBJ1-2; D is unclear. Per the germline V gene, CDR1 is MDHEN and CDR2 is SYDVKM. This CDR3 is built from 14 residues. Trimming took 5 bases from V and 0 from J, leaving 10 bases between them. The CDR3 here is CASSLPGSNYGYTF. The CDR3 region has the DNA TGTGCCAGCAGTCTACCGGGATCTAACTATGGCTACACCTTC.

V usage is TRBV10-3 and J usage is TRBJ2-2, with 7 bases that match TRBD2. The germline gives CDR1 ENHRY, CDR2 SYGVKD. This CDR3 contains 16 residues. Unmatched junction bases numbered 12, after V lost 6 bases and J lost 5 bases. CDR3: CAISLREGESTGELFF. In nucleotides, the CDR3 is TGTGCCATCAGCCTCAGGGAGGGAGAGTCTACCGGGGAGCTGTTTTTT.

Worth noting for this clone: An end of the junction does not agree with germline; a read error may underlie this. The chain couples TRBV4-1 to TRBJ2-7; 7 nucleotides agree with TRBD2. Germline CDR1 reads MGHRA; CDR2 reads YSYEKL. This CDR3 contains 13 residues. CDR3 nucleotides: TGCGCCAGCAGCCAAGATTTTTCGGGACTACCCACCTTC. Protein sequence: CASSQDFSGLPTF.

The rearrangement links TRBV9 to TRBJ2-1, with 8 bases fitting TRBD2. V gave up 3 bases and J gave up 4 bases; unmatched junction bases: 6. CDR1 and CDR2 (germline): SGDLS, YYNGEE. The CDR3 runs to 15 residues. CDR3 in amino acids: CASSASGSGYNEQFF. The CDR3 DNA follows: TGTGCCAGCAGCGCAAGCGGGAGTGGATACAATGAGCAGTTCTTC.

The J gene is TRBJ2-2, the V gene TRBV6-1, with TRBD1 matching over 7 bases. With V trimmed by 6 bases and J by 6 bases, 10 bases remained unmatched. CDR1 MNHNS and CDR2 SASEGT come from the germline V gene. CDR3 length: 15 residues. CDR3 DNA sequence: TGTGCCAGCAGCCCCGACAGGGAGTGGGCCGGGGAGCTGTTTTTT. It yields the protein CASSPDREWAGELFF.